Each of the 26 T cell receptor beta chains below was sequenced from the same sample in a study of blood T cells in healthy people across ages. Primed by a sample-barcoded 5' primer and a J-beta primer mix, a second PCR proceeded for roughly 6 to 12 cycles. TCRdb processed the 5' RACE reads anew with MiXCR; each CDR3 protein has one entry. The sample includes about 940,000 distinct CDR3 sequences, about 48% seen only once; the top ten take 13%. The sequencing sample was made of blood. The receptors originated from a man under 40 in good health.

The chain's CDR3 is CASNLERASDEQFF. DNA for the CDR3: TGTGCCAGCAACTTAGAACGGGCGAGCGATGAGCAGTTCTTC. This chain uses TRBV6-5 with TRBJ2-1; D not certain. This CDR3 region has 14 residues. The germline V gene encodes CDR1 MNHEY and CDR2 SVGAGI. The V end was cut by 7 bases, the J end by 8 bases, with 18 bases between.

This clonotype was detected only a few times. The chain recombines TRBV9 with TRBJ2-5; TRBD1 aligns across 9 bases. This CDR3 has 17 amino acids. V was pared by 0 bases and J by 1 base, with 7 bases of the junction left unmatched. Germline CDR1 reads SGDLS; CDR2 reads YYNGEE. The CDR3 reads CASSVAATGGPQETQYF. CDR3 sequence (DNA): TGTGCCAGCAGCGTAGCTGCGACAGGGGGTCCCCAAGAGACCCAGTACTTC.

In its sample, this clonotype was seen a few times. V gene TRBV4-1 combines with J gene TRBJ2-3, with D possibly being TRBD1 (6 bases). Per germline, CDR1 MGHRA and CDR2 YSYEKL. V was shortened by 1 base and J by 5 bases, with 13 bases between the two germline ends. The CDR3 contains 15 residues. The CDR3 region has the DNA TGCGCCAGCAGCCAAGGTGGGGGCCGGGGAGATACGCAGTATTTT. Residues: CASSQGGGRGDTQYF.

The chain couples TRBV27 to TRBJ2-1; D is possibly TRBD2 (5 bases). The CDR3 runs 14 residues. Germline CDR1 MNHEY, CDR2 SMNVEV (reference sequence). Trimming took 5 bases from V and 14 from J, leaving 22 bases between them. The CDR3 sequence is CASSARVSSYNEFF. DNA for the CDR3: TGTGCCAGCAGTGCGAGGGTTAGCTCCTACAATGAGTTCTTC.

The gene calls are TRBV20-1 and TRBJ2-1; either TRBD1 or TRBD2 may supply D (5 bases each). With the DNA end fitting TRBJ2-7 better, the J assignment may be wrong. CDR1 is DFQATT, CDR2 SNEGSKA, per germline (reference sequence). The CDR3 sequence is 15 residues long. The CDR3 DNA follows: TGCAGTGCTAGAGCTCAGAGGGGCTCCTACAATGAGCAGTACTTC. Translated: CSARAQRGSYNEQYF.

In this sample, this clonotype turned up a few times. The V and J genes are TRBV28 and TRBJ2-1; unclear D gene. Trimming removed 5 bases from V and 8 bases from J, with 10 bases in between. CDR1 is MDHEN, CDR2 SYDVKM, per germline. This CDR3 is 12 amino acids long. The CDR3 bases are TGTGCCAGCAGTCAGGTGTCGGATGAGCAGTTCTTC. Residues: CASSQVSDEQFF. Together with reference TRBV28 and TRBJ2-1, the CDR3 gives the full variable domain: DVKVTQSSRYLVKRTGEKVFLECVQDMDHENMFWYRQDPGLGLRLIYFSYDVKMKEKGDIPEGYSVSREKKERFSLILESASTNQTSMYLCASSQVSDEQFFGPGTRLTVL.

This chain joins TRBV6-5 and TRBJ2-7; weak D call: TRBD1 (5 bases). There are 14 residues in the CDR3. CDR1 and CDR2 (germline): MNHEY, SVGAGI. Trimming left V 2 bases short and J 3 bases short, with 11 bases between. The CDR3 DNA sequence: TGTGCCAGCAGTTACAGGGGAATGGGCTACGAGCAGTACTTC. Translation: CASSYRGMGYEQYF.

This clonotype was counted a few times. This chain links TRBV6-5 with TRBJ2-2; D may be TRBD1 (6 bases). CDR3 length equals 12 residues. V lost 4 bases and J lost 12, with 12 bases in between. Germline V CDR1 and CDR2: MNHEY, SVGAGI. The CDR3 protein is CASSSAGDKLFF. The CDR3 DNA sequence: TGTGCCAGCAGTTCAGCAGGGGATAAGCTGTTTTTT.

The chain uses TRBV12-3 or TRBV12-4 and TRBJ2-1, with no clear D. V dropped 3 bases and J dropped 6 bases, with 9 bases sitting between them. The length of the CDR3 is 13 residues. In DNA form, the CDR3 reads TGTGCCAGCAGTTTTTATTCGCTCAATGAGCAGTTCTTC. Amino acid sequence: CASSFYSLNEQFF.

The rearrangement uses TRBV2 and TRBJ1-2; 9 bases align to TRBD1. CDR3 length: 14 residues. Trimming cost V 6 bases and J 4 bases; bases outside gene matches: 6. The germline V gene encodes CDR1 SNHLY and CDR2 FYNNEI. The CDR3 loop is CASRGGTGPYGYTF. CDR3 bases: TGTGCCAGCAGGGGCGGGACAGGGCCCTATGGCTACACCTTC.

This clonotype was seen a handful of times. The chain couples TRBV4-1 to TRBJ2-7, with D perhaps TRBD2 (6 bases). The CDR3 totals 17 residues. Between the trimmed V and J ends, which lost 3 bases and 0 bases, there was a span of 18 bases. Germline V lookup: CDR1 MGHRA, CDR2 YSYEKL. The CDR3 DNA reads TGCGCCAGCAGCCACTTTTGGGACTCTCGGAGCTCCTACGAGCAGTACTTC. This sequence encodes CASSHFWDSRSSYEQYF.

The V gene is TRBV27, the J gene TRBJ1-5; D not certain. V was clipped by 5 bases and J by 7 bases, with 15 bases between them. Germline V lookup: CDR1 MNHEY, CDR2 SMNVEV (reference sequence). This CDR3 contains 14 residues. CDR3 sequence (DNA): TGTGCCAGCAGTCCTGGGATTGGAGGGCAGCCCCAGCATTTT. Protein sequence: CASSPGIGGQPQHF.

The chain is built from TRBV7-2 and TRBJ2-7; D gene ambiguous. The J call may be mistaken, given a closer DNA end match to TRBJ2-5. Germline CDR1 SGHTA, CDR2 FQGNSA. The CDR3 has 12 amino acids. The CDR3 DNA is TGTGCCAGCAGTCGATCCCGGGAGACCCAGTACTTC. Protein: CASSRSRETQYF.

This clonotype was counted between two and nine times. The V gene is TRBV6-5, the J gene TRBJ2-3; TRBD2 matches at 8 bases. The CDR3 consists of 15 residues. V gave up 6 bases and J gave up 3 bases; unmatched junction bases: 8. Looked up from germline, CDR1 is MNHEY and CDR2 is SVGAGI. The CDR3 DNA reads TGTGCCAGCAGCACACGGGGGGGGAAGACAGATACGCAGTATTTT. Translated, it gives CASSTRGGKTDTQYF.

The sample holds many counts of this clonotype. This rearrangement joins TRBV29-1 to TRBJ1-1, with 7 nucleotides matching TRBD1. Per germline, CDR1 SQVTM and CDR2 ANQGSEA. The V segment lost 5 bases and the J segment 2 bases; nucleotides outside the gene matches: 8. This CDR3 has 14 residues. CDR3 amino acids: CSVRQGNPNTEAFF. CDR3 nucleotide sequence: TGCAGCGTTAGACAGGGAAACCCAAACACTGAAGCTTTCTTT. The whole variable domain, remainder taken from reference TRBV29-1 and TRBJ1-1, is SAVISQKPSRDICQRGTSLTIQCQVDSQVTMMFWYRQQPGQSLTLIATANQGSEATYESGFVIDKFPISRPNLTFSTLTVSNMSPEDSSIYLCSVRQGNPNTEAFFGQGTRLTVV.

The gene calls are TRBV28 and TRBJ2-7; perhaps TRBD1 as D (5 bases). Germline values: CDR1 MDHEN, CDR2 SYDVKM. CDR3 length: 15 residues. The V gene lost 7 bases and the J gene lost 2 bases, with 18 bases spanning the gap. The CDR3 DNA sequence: TGTGCCAGCATCCAAGTGGGGTCAGGGACCTACGAGCAGTACTTC. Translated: CASIQVGSGTYEQYF.

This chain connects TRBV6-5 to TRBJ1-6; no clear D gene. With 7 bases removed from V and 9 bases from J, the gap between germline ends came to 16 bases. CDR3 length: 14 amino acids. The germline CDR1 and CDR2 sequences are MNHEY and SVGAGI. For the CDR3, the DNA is TGTGCCAGCACCCAGGACCGCTTAGGTTCACCCCTCCACTTT. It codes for CASTQDRLGSPLHF.

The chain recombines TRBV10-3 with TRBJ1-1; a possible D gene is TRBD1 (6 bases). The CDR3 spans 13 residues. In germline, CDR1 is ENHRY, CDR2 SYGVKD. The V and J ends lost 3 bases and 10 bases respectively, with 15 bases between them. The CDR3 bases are TGTGCCATCAGTGACCTGGGGGGGGCGGGAGCTTTCTTT. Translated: CAISDLGGAGAFF.

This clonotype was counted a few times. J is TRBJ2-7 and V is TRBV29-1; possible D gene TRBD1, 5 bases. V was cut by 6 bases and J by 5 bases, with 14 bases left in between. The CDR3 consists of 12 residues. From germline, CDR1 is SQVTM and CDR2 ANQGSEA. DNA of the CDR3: TGCAGCGTGACCCAGGGTTCCGACGAGCAGTACTTC. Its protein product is CSVTQGSDEQYF.

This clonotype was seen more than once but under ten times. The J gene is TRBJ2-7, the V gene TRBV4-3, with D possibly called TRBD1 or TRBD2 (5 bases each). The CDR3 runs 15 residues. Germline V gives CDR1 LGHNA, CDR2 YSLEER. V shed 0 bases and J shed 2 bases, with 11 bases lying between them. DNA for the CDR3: TGCGCCAGCAGCCAAGATAGGGACCCGACCTACGAGCAGTACTTC. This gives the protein CASSQDRDPTYEQYF.

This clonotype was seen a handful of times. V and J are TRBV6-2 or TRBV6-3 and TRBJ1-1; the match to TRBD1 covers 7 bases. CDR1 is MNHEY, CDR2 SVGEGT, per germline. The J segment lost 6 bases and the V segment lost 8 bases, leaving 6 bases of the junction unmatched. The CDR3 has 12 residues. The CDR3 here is CASAQGIAEAFF. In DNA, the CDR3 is TGTGCCAGCGCACAGGGGATCGCTGAAGCTTTCTTT.

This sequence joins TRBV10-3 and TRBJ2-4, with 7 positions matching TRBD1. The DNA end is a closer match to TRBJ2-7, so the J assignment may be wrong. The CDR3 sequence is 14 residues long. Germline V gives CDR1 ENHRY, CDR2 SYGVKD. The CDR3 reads CAISGSGTVSEQYF. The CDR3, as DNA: TGTGCCATCAGTGGGTCGGGGACAGTGAGCGAGCAGTACTTC.

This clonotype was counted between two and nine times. CDR3 nucleotides: TGTGCCAGCAGCGTAGCTCCTAGCGTGCCCACAGATACGCAGTATTTT. This encodes CASSVAPSVPTDTQYF. The V gene is TRBV9, the J gene TRBJ2-3; the D gene is possibly TRBD2 (6 bases). Deletions cut 0 bases from V and 2 bases from J, with 13 bases between. The CDR3 runs 16 residues. Germline V gene lookup returns CDR1 SGDLS and CDR2 YYNGEE.

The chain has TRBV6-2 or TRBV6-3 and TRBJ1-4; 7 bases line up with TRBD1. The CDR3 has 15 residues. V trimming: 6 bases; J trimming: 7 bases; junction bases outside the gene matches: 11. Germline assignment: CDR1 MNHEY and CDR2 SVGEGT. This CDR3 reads CASRTDRAFIEKLFF. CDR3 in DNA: TGTGCCAGCAGAACCGACAGGGCTTTTATTGAAAAACTGTTTTTT.

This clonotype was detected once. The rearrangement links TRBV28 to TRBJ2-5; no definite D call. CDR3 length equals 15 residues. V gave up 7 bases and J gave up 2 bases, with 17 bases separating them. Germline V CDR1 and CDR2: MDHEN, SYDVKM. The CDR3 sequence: CASKVSPPAQETQYF. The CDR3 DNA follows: TGTGCCAGCAAAGTTTCCCCCCCAGCTCAAGAGACCCAGTACTTC.

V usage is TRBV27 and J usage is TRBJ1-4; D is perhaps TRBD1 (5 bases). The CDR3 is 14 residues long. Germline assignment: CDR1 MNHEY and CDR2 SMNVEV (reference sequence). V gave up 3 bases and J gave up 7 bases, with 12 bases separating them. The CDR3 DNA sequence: TGTGCCAGCAGTTTCAGGGATAGTGGTGAAAAACTGTTTTTT. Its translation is CASSFRDSGEKLFF.